Given below is one TCR beta chain in context. What it binds is not known. At one of its ends the junction is not consistent with the germline gene, which may arise from a read error. The CDR3 has 14 residues. Germline V gene lookup returns CDR1 SGHRS and CDR2 YFSETQ. These data come from a study of blood T cells in healthy people across ages. Study overall: Capture via template switching afforded approximately one barcoded beta molecule per two T cells.

General observations from the study: There were more naive CD4+ cells and higher diversity in long-lived donors than in aged donors.

A second PCR of about 7 to 12 cycles used a sample-barcoded 5' primer and a J-beta primer mix. Researchers report that a template-switch adaptor with 12 random nucleotides tagged each cDNA molecule. MiXCR, applied by TCRdb to the 5' RACE reads, yields one record per CDR3 protein. Of approximately 1.5 million distinct CDR3 sequences listed, about 45% were seen once; the top ten hold just over 4%. Sequencing used blood. V gene TRBV5-1 combines with J gene TRBJ1-3; D remains ambiguous. This clonotype was sampled from a woman between 18 and 29 years old in good health. The CDR3 DNA sequence: TGCGCCAGCAGCTTGGCGGGAGTTGGAAGCACCATATATTTT. It yields the protein CASSLAGVGSTIYF.